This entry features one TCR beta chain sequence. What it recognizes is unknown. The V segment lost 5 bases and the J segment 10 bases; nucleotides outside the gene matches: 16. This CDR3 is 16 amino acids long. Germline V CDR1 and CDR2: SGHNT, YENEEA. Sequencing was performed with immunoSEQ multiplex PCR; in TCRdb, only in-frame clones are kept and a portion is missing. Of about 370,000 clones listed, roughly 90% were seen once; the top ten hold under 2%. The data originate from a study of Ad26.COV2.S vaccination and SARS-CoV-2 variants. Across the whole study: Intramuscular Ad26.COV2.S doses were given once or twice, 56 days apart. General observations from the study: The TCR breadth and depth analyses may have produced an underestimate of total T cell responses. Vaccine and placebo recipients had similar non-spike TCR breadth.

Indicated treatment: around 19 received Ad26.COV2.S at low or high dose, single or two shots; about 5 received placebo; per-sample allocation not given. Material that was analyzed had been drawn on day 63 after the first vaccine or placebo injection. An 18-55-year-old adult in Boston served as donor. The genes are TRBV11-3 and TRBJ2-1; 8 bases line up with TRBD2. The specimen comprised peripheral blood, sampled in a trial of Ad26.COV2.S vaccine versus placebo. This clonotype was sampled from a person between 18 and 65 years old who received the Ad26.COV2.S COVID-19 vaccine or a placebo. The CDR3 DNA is TGTGCCAGCAGCCCCCCCGGGGGTACTGCGGGAGGCGAGCAGTTCTTC. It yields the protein CASSPPGGTAGGEQFF.